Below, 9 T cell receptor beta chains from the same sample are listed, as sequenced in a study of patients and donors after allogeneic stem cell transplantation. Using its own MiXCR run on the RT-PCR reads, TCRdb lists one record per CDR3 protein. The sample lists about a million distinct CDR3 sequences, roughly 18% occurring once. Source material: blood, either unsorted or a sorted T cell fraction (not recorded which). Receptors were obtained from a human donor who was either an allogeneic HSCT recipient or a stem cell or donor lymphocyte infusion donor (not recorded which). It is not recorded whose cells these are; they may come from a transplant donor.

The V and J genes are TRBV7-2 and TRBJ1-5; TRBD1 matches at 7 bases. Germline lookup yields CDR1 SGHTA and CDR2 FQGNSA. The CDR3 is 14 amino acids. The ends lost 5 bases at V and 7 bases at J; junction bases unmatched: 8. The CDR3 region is CASSEQGGPQPQHF. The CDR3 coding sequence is TGTGCCAGCAGCGAGCAGGGGGGTCCACAGCCCCAGCATTTT.

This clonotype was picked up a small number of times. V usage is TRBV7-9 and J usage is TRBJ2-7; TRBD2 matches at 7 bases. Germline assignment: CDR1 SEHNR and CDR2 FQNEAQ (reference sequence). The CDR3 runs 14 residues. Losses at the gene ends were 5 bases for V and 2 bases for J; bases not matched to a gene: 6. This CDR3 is CASSINGLAYEQYF. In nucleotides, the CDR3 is TGTGCCAGCAGCATTAACGGACTAGCCTACGAGCAGTACTTC.

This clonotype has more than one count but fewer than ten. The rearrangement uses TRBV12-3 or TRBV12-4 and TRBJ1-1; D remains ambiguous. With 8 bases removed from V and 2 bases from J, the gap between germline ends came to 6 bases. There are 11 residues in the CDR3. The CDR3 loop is CASGENTEAFF. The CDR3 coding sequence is TGTGCCAGCGGAGAAAACACTGAAGCTTTCTTT.

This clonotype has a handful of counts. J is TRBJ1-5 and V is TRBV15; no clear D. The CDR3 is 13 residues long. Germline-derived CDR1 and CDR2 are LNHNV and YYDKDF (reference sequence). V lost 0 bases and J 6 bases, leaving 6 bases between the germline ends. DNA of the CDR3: TGTGCCACCAGCAGAGATCCCGCTCAGCCCCAGCATTTT. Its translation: CATSRDPAQPQHF.

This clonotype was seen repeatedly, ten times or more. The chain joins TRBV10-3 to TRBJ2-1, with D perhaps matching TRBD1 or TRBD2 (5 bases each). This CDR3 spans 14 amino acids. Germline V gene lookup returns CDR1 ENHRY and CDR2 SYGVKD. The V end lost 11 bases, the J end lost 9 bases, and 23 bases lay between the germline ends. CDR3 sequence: CALLRPSGTTEQFF. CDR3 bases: TGTGCCTTGCTTCGCCCCTCCGGGACCACTGAGCAGTTCTTC.

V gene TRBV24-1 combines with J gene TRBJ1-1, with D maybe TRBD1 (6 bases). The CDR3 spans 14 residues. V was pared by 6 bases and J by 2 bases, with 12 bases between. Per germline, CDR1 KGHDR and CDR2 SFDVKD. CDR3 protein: CATSTSDRNTEAFF. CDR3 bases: TGTGCCACCAGTACCTCGGACAGAAACACTGAAGCTTTCTTT.

The CDR3, as DNA: TGTGCCAGTAGTATTTCTACAGCCTACGAGCAGTACTTC. This codes for CASSISTAYEQYF. J is TRBJ2-7 and V is TRBV19; D is unresolved. The length of the CDR3 is 13 residues. Germline V gives CDR1 LNHDA, CDR2 SQIVND (reference sequence). Trimming removed 3 bases at V and 2 bases at J, with 8 bases between.

This CDR3 is CASSQGIPGLASYNEQFF. The CDR3 bases are TGCGCCAGCAGCCAAGGTATCCCGGGACTAGCGTCCTACAATGAGCAGTTCTTC. The V and J genes are TRBV4-3 and TRBJ2-1, with TRBD2 matching 10 bases. V lost 1 base to trimming and J lost 1 base; unmatched junction nucleotides: 7. This CDR3 has 18 amino acids. CDR1 and CDR2 (germline): LGHNA, YSLEER.

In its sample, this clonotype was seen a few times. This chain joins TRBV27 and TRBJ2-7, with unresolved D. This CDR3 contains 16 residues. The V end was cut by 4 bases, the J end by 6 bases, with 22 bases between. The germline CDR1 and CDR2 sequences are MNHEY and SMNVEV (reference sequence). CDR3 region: CASSSSSTKYTTEQYF. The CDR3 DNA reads TGTGCCAGCAGTTCCTCCTCGACAAAATATACCACCGAGCAGTACTTC.